This is a list of T cell receptor beta chains from one sample in a study of graft-versus-host responses after intestinal transplantation. Only in-frame clones appear in the TCRdb table, and some are missing; sequencing was by immunoSEQ multiplex PCR. The table records about 9,600 clones, about 81% of them present only once. The sample was ileum tissue, taken 527 days after intestinal transplant. These receptors were obtained from a human patient who received an intestinal transplant, so some T cells may come from the graft donor. Each CDR3 is given with its conserved first and last residue. The D gene is left open where the match is weak. Not all rows give a size; the values are once, few, many and, for expanded clones, a class.

TRBJ2-7,-,-,TRBV7-8,CASSFRGATYEQYF,TGTGCCAGCAGCTTCCGAGGGGCCACCTACGAGCAGTACTTC
TRBJ2-7,-,-,TRBV30,CAWSVTGYEQYF,TGTGCCTGGAGTGTAACTGGCTACGAGCAGTACTTC
TRBJ1-5,-,TRBD1,TRBV7-2,CASPGQDNYSNQPQHF,TGTGCCAGCCCGGGACAGGACAACTATAGCAATCAGCCCCAGCATTTT
TRBJ2-7,-,TRBD1,TRBV7-8,CASRLWTGPYEQYF,TGTGCCAGCAGACTGTGGACAGGCCCCTACGAGCAGTACTTC
TRBJ2-7,-,-,TRBV6-1,CASIPGTGGGSEQYF,TGTGCCAGCATACCAGGGACGGGCGGAGGTTCAGAGCAGTACTTC
TRBJ2-2,-,-,TRBV11-2,CASSSQQVANTGELFF,TGTGCCAGCAGCTCCCAACAGGTGGCGAACACCGGGGAGCTGTTTTTT
TRBJ2-7,-,TRBD2,TRBV29-1,CSVATSGYEQYF,TGCAGCGTTGCGACTAGCGGGTACGAGCAGTACTTC
TRBJ2-3,once,-,TRBV5-1,CASSPGAGNTDTQYF,TGCGCCAGCAGCCCCGGGGCGGGGAACACAGATACGCAGTATTTT
TRBJ1-1,-,-,TRBV6-6,CASSYRARGSNEAFF,TGTGCCAGCAGTTATAGGGCCAGGGGTTCAAATGAAGCCTTCTTT
TRBJ2-5,few,TRBD1,TRBV4-2,CASSQNSGTGPQETQYF,TGTGCCAGCAGCCAAAATTCCGGGACAGGGCCCCAAGAGACCCAGTACTTC
TRBJ2-7,-,-,TRBV6-5,CASSERDGYEQYF,TGTGCCAGCAGTGAACGGGACGGCTACGAGCAGTACTTC
TRBJ1-3,-,TRBD1,TRBV11-2,CASSLPGTGKGNTIYF,TGTGCCAGCAGTCTCCCGGGGACAGGGAAAGGAAACACCATATATTTT
TRBJ2-7,-,-,TRBV9,CASSETGTPNYEQYF,TGTGCCAGCAGCGAAACCGGGACACCTAATTACGAGCAGTACTTC
TRBJ1-4,few,-,TRBV15,CATSRDWGGGATNEKLFF,TGTGCCACCAGCAGAGATTGGGGGGGAGGCGCAACTAATGAAAAACTGTTTTTT
TRBJ1-1,-,TRBD1,TRBV5-1,CASSLGTGMNTEAFF,TGCGCCAGCAGCTTGGGGACAGGTATGAACACTGAAGCTTTCTTT
TRBJ2-7,-,-,TRBV28,CASSFSLTDPSSYEQYF,TGTGCCAGCAGTTTTAGCCTGACAGACCCCAGCTCCTACGAGCAGTACTTC
TRBJ2-1,-,TRBD1,TRBV6-5,CASGTGVKMAGEFF,TGTGCCAGCGGAACAGGGGTCAAAATGGCTGGGGAGTTCTTC
TRBJ1-2,-,-,TRBV7-9,CASSLGGGNYGYTF,TGTGCCAGCAGCTTAGGGGGCGGGAACTATGGCTACACCTTC
TRBJ2-1,few,TRBD1,TRBV7-8,CASSLVARGQEGEQFF,TGTGCCAGCAGCTTGGTGGCCAGGGGGCAGGAGGGTGAGCAGTTCTTC
TRBJ1-2,-,-,TRBV11-2,CASSLIGGQGNYGYTF,TGTGCCAGCAGCTTAATCGGCGGGCAAGGCAACTATGGCTACACCTTC
TRBJ1-6,-,-,TRBV6-1,CASSVGLRSSYNSPLHF,TGTGCCAGCAGTGTGGGACTGAGGAGCTCCTATAATTCACCCCTCCACTTT
TRBJ1-1,once,-,TRBV4-1,CASSHEAPEAFF,TGCGCCAGCAGCCACGAGGCCCCTGAAGCTTTCTTT
TRBJ1-2,few,-,TRBV10-3,CAIWSAGLPNPYGYTF,TGTGCCATCTGGTCGGCAGGGCTCCCTAATCCTTATGGCTACACCTTC
TRBJ1-6,-,-,TRBV2,CASSPHFSYNSPLHF,TGTGCCAGCAGTCCACATTTCTCCTATAATTCACCCCTCCACTTT
TRBJ2-1,-,-,TRBV7-6,CASSLGGLYNEQFF,TGTGCCAGCAGCTTAGGGGGGCTCTACAATGAGCAGTTCTTC
TRBJ1-1,-,TRBD1,TRBV5-1,CASSPDRLFRAFF,TGCGCCAGCAGCCCGGACAGGCTCTTTCGCGCTTTCTTT
TRBJ2-3,once,TRBD2,TRBV7-9,CASNEAGASTDTQYF,TGTGCCAGCAACGAAGCGGGGGCGAGCACAGATACGCAGTATTTT
TRBJ2-2,-,-,TRBV7-9,CASSTGSFTGELFF,TGTGCCAGCAGTACAGGGAGTTTCACCGGGGAGCTGTTTTTT
TRBJ1-4,-,-,TRBV6-5,CASSYSIGSGYEKLFF,TGTGCCAGCAGTTACTCGATAGGTTCAGGTTATGAAAAACTGTTTTTT
TRBJ2-3,-,TRBD2,TRBV19,CASRTSGGWADTQYF,TGTGCCAGTCGGACTAGCGGGGGATGGGCAGATACGCAGTATTTT
TRBJ2-7,-,-,TRBV2,CASIPGGLKYEQYF,TGTGCCAGCATCCCAGGAGGGCTTAAATACGAGCAGTACTTC
TRBJ1-1,-,-,TRBV6-1,CASGRRGEAFF,TGTGCCAGCGGGCGCAGGGGCGAAGCTTTCTTT
TRBJ1-1,-,TRBD1,TRBV5-1,CASSLGQGLGEAFF,TGCGCCAGCAGCTTGGGACAGGGTTTAGGAGAAGCTTTCTTT
TRBJ2-7,few,TRBD1,TRBV4-1,CASSRAQGASYEQYF,TGCGCCAGCAGCCGGGCACAGGGGGCGTCCTACGAGCAGTACTTC
TRBJ2-5,once,-,TRBV29-1,CSVRLWVDSVRGGGETQYF,TGCAGCGTTCGGCTATGGGTAGATAGTGTGCGGGGAGGCGGAGAGACCCAGTACTTC
TRBJ2-7,-,-,TRBV28,CASSLSLANEQYF,TGTGCCAGCAGTTTAAGCCTAGCGAACGAGCAGTACTTC
TRBJ1-1,-,-,TRBV20-1,CSARDDAEAFF,TGCAGTGCTAGAGATGATGCTGAAGCTTTCTTT